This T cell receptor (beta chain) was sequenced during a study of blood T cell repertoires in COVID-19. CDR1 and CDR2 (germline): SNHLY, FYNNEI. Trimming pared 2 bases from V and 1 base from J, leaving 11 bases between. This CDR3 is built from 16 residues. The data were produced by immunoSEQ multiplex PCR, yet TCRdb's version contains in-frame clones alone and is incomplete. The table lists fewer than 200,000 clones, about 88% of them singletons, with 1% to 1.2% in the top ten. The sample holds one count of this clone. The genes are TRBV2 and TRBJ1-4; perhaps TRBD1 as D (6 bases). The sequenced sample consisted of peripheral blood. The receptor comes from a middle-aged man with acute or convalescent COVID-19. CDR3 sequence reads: CASSESRGGTNEKLFF. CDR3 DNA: TGTGCCAGCAGTGAAAGCAGGGGCGGAACTAATGAAAAACTGTTTTTT.